This T cell receptor beta chain is from a study of shared clonotypes between healthy human individuals. As for the study in general: Two female and three male donors aged 18 to 49 were enrolled. Three CD4 naive, three CD4 memory, two CD8 naive and one CD8 memory plate were used per donor. Overall study findings and caveats: Shared across four donors were roughly 4.7% of the naive CD4 clonotypes. Shared clonotypes across all four donors exceeded non-shared ones in generation probability.

Worth noting for this clone: Its antigen is currently unknown.

TCRdb's table, derived via immunoSEQ multiplex PCR, lists solely in-frame clones and lacks some. The sample lists 2 million to 2.5 million clones, 85% to 95% occurring once. Naivety among CD8 cells was defined by CD45RO negativity and positive CCR7 selection, thereby excluding terminally differentiated effector memory CD45RA+ cells. V was clipped by 3 bases and J by 8 bases, with 5 bases between them. Germline V CDR1 and CDR2: MDHEN, SYDVKM. The CDR3 runs 11 residues. The sequence was obtained from a man aged 18 to 30 in good health. The chain recombines TRBV28 with TRBJ2-1, with D hard to call. The sample consisted of naive CD8+ T cells sorted from blood. The CDR3 loop reads CASSFVDEQFF. The CDR3 nucleotides are TGTGCCAGCAGTTTCGTAGATGAGCAGTTCTTC. Full variable domain (outside the CDR3, taken from reference TRBV28 and TRBJ2-1): DVKVTQSSRYLVKRTGEKVFLECVQDMDHENMFWYRQDPGLGLRLIYFSYDVKMKEKGDIPEGYSVSREKKERFSLILESASTNQTSMYLCASSFVDEQFFGPGTRLTVL.